The source of this T cell receptor beta chain is a study of T cell responses to AZD1222 COVID-19 vaccine. A word on this clone: What it recognizes is unknown.

General study points: Nearly half of spike-specific TCRs reportedly go after variant regions that carry no mutations.

The V gene's germline CDR1 is ENHRY and CDR2 SYGVKD. The CDR3 runs 17 residues. V was clipped by 4 bases and J by 0 bases, with 16 bases between them. Assay used: immunoSEQ multiplex PCR; TCRdb lists only in-frame clones, some missing. The sample carries about 100,000 clones, around nine tenths recorded once. The sequence was obtained from an adult in good health. This chain links TRBV10-3 with TRBJ2-1; D gene unclear. The sample here was peripheral blood, taken on day 0 of AZD1222 vaccination. The CDR3 DNA follows: TGTGCCATCAGTGTGGCCCCCAGTGTCCTCTCCTACAATGAGCAGTTCTTC. This codes for CAISVAPSVLSYNEQFF.